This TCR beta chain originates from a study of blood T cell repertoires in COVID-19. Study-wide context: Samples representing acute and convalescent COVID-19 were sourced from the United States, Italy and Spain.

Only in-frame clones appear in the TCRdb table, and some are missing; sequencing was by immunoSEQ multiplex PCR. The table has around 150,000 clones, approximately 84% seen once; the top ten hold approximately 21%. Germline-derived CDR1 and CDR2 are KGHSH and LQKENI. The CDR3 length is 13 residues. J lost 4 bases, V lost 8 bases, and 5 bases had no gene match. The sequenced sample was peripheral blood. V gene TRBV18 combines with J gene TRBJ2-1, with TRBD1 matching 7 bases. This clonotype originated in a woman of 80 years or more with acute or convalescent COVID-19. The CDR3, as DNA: TGTGCCAGCCGAAGGGACAGATACAATGAGCAGTTCTTC. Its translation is CASRRDRYNEQFF.